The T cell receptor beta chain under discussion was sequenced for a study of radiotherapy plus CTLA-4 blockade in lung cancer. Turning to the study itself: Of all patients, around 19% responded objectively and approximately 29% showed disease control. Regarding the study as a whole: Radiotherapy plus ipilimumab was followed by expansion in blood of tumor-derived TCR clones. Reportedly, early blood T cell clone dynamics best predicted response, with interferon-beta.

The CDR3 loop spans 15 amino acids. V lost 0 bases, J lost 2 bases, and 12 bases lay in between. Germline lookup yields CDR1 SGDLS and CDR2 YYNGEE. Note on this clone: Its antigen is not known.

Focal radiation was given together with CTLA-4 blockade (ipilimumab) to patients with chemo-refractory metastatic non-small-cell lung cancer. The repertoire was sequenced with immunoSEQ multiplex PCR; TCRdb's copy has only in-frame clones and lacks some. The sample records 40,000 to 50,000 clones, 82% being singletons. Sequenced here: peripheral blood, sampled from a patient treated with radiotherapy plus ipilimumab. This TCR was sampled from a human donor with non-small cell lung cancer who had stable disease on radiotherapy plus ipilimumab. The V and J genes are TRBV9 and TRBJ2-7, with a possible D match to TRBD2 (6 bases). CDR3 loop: CASSVAGGKAYEQYF. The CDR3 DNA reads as TGTGCCAGCAGCGTAGCCGGGGGTAAGGCCTACGAGCAGTACTTC.